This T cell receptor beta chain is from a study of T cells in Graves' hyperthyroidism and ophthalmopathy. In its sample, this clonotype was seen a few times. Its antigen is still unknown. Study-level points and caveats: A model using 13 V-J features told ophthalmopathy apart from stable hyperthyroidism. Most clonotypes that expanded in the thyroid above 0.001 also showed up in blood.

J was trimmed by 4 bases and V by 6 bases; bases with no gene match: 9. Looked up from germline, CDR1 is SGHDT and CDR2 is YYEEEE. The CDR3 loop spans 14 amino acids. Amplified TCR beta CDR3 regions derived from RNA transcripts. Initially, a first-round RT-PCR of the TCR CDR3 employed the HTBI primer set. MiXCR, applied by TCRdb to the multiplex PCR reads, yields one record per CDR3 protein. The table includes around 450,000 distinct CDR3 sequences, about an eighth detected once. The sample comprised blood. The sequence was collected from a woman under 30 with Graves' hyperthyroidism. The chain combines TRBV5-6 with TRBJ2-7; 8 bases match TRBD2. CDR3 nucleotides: TGTGCCAGCACCCCAGCGGGAGTAGGGTACGAGCAGTACTTC. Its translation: CASTPAGVGYEQYF.